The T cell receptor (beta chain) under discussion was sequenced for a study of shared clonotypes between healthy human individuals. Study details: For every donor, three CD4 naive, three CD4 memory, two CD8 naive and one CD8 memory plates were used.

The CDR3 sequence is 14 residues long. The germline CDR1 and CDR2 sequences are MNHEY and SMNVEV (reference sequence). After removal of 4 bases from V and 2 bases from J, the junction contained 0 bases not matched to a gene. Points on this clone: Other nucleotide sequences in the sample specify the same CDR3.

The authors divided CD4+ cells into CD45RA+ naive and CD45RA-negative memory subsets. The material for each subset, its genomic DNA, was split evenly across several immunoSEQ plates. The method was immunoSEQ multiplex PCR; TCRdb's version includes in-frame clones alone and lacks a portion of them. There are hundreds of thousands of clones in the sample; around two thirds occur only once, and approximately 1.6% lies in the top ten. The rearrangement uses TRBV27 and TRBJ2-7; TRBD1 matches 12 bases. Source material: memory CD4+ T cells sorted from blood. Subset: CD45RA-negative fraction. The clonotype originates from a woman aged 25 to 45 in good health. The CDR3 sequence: CASSWDRGPYEQYF. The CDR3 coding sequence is TGTGCCAGCAGTTGGGACAGGGGGCCCTACGAGCAGTACTTC.